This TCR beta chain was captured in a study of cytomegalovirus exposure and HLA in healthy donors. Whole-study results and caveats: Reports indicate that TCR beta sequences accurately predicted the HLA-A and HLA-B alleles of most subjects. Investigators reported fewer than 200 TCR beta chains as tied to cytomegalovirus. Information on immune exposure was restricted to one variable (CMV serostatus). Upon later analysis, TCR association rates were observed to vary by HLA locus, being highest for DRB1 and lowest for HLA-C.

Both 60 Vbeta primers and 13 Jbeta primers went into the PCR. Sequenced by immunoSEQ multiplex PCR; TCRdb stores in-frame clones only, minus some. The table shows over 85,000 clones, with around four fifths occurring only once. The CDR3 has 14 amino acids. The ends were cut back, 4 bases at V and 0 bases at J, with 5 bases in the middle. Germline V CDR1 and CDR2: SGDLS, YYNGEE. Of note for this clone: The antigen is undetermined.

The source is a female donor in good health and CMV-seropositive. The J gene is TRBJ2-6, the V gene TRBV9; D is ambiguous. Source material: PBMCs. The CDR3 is CASSPYSGANVLTF. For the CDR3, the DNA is TGTGCCAGCAGCCCCTACTCTGGGGCCAACGTCCTGACTTTC.